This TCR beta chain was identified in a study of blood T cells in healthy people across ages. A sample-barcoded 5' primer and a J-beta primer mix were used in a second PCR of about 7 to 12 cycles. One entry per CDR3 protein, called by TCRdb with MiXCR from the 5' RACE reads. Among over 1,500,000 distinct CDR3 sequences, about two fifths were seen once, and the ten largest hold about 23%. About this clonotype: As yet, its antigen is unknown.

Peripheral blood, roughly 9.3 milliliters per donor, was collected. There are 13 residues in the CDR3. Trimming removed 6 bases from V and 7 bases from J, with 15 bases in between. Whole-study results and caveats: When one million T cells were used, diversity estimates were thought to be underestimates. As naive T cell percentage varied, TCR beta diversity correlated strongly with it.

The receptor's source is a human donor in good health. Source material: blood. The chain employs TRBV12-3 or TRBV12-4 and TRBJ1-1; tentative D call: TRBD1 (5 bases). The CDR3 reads CASRPQGSGEAFF. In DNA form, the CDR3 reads TGTGCCAGCAGACCCCAGGGATCCGGTGAAGCTTTCTTT.